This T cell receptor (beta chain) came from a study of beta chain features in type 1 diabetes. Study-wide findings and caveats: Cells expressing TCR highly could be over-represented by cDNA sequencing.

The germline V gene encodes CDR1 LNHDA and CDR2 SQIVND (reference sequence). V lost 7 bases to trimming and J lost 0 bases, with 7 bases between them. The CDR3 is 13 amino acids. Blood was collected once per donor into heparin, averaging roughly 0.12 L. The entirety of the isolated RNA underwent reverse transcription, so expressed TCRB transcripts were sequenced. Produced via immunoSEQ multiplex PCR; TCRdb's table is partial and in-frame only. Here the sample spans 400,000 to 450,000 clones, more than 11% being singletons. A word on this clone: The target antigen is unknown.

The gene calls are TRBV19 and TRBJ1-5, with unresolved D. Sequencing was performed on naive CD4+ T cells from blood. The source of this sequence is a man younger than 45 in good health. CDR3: CASIGTSNQPQHF. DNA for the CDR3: TGTGCCAGTATCGGTACTAGCAATCAGCCCCAGCATTTT.